This TCR beta chain was found in a study of CD8+CD57+ T cells in acquired aplastic anemia (dated by TCRdb to about 2018). Regarding the complete study: On average, sorted CD4+ and CD8+ cells yielded 3 to 4 ug of extracted DNA, with a range of roughly 0.17 to 27.4 ug. A CD8+CD57+ expansion meant a frequency higher than the mean frequency seen in healthy subjects. Findings and caveats that apply to the study as a whole: Some 27 CD8+ CDR3 sequences were found in both patients and controls but appeared to be highly expressed in patients and within the immunodominant clones of the patients. CD8+ Simpson's diversity did not differ significantly between patients and healthy controls (P=0.060).

The patients picked for sequencing were ones in whom flow cytometry had shown an expansion of CD8+CD57+ cells. Every patient had a diagnosis of severe acquired aplastic anemia based on International Study of Aplastic Anemia and Agranulocytosis and Camitta criteria. No patient had received any therapy when blood was sampled. In this study, sorted CD4+ and CD8+ T cells from the blood of healthy subjects and of severe aplastic anemia patients had their TCR repertoires deep-sequenced. Patients were enrolled under clinicaltrials.gov protocols 00001620, 01623167, 00001397, 00071045, 00081523 and 00961064 in the USA. Ficoll-Paque density gradient centrifugation was used to isolate peripheral blood mononuclear cells. CD4+ and CD8+ T cells were sorted by FACS or magnetic beads before DNA extraction. Including the terminal cysteine and phenylalanine, the CDR3 comprises 13 residues. CDR3 DNA is the only sequence kept; it has 39 bases, read in frame from the first base. Between the V and J ends, shortened by 7 bases and 6 bases respectively, the junction contains 13 bases. Taken from the germline V gene (reference sequence), the CDR1 and CDR2 loops are LNHDA and SQIVND.

TCR beta VDJ combination and CDR3 sequence profiling used genomic DNA as the template. TCR repertoire sequencing was run on an Illumina HiSeq 2000. On the authors' methods: TRBV/TRBJ rearrangement plots, CDR3 size and DJ length profiles, and Simpson's diversity index were used to evaluate the repertoires. The immunodominant clone was defined as the most abundant DNA sequence in deep sequencing data. CDR3 amino acid sequences were checked for sharing between subjects and were compared against published repertoires and the VDJdb database. The public sequencing data were trimmed at Q25 with fastp and processed into clonotypes with MiXCR by TCRdb, which kept only in-frame beta chains. Identical CDR3 protein sequences are pooled into one entry, listed with their most common genes and DNA. In this record, the V and J calls reflect TCRdb's handling and not the investigators' own analysis. For this sample there are about 200,000 distinct CDR3 sequences; approximately 51% appear just once. The ten largest account for nearly 20% of the sample.

Points on this clonotype: No cognate antigen has been identified for it. No base quality values were provided; no much bigger clone lies one nucleotide off.

The rearrangement combines TRBV19 with TRBJ2-1; no D gene is confidently identified. The sequence derives from a human donor with aplastic anemia. The sequenced sample was sorted CD4+, CD8+, or CD8+CD57+ T cells (not recorded which) from PBMCs. The CDR3 sequence is CASNSGPLNEQFF. The nucleotides read TGTGCCAGTAACTCTGGCCCCCTCAATGAGCAGTTCTTC.